The present T cell receptor (beta chain) was sequenced within a study of T-cell reconstitution after alpha-beta-depleted transplantation in children. Study-wide results and limits: After one year, T-cell counts and TCRbeta diversity mostly came from new T cells. It was surviving recipient T cells and thymic progenitors that gave some patients high TCRbeta diversity at day 60. Where alpha-beta T cells came from about two months after transplant was reportedly several hundred expanded graft clones.

A library of TCRbeta sequences, prepared with unique molecular identifiers, was generated. Using its own MiXCR run on the PCR reads, TCRdb lists one record per CDR3 protein. This sample has around 17,000 distinct CDR3 sequences; about 4.7% occur once, and the top ten carry around 7.5%. This CDR3 comprises 10 residues. V lost 6 bases, J lost 13 bases, and 2 bases stayed unmatched. This clonotype was observed at least ten times. Its specificity is not known. This material consisted of PBMCs, taken before TCRalphabeta/CD19-depleted stem cell transplant. The chain has TRBV12-3 or TRBV12-4 and TRBJ2-1, with TRBD2 matching 8 bases. The receptor's source is a boy between 10 and 17 years old with acute lymphoblastic leukemia, due to receive a stem cell transplant. CDR3 in amino acids: CASSGGEQFF. In DNA, the CDR3 is TGTGCCAGCAGCGGGGGGGAACAGTTCTTC.